A single T cell receptor beta chain is shown here with its context. What this receptor recognizes is not known. No base qualities exist here, and no much larger clone lies one base off it. The donors were included in the validation cohort of roughly 120 subjects, a group kept apart from the roughly 670-subject first cohort. Libraries were constructed by the immunoSEQ multiplex PCR assay. Under the source paper's analysis protocol: To diagnose cytomegalovirus status from the catalog of TCR beta chain sequences, a statistical classification framework was built. As stored in TCRdb, this immuneACCESS dataset retains in-frame rearrangements with V and J assigned. A fraction of the clones does not appear; measured against another copy, unresolved V genes explain less than half of the discrepancy, and the remainder lacks a known reason. V and J calls and clone size are given by that table; D and trimming were obtained from the DNA. The table for this sample lists tens of thousands of clones; about 88% of them were counted only once. The ten largest clonotypes hold approximately 6.4% of the sample.

This sample is drawn from a study of cytomegalovirus exposure and HLA in healthy donors (dated by TCRdb to about 2017). Broadly, across the study: According to a later analysis, one platform produced both the 110 or so validation repertoires and the roughly 640 repertoires of the first cohort. The study aimed to test whether signatures of past pathogen exposure could be identified by cataloging public T cell receptors. Besides the first cohort of 666 subjects, a separate validation cohort made up of 90 to 150 different subjects was used. To predict cytomegalovirus infection status, the study brought together high-throughput TCR immunosequencing, statistical association of individual TCRs with disease status, and machine learning.

Paper-wide results and their limitations: The authors suggested that the approach could potentially be generalized to other disease states and immunological phenotypes. A total of fewer than 200 TCR beta chains were listed by the study as associated with cytomegalovirus. While some public TCRs were present in many individuals, most TCR sequences turned up only very rarely across donors. The validation cohort had no HLA typing available for a later analysis, so co-occurrence within that cohort was assessed over all 120 or so repertoires. Cytomegalovirus status was reported to be diagnosed by the classifier with high specificity and sensitivity in both the original and validation cohorts. In vitro tests confirmed that a few of the cytomegalovirus-associated TCR beta chains recognize cytomegalovirus antigens. In a later analysis, TCRs clustered in the first cohort were found to also tend to co-occur in the roughly 130 validation repertoires, with 94% of cluster scores above 0.

The germline V gene sets CDR1 to MDHEN and CDR2 to SYDVKM. The CDR3 runs 17 amino acids, cysteine and phenylalanine included. The read is trimmed to its CDR3 DNA, 51 bases read in frame from base 1. V was cut back by 4 bases and J by 0 bases, leaving a gap of 19 bases between them. The specimen sequenced was PBMCs. This clonotype was sampled from a woman aged 25 to 39 in good health and CMV-seronegative. The rearrangement joined TRBV28 to TRBJ2-7; a tentative D call is TRBD1 (6 bases match). This receptor has the CDR3 CASSSRGAFHLSYEQYF. The nucleotide sequence reads as follows: TGTGCCAGCAGTTCCAGGGGTGCCTTCCACCTCTCCTACGAGCAGTACTTC.